The rows below give T cell receptor beta chains drawn from one sample of a study of blood T cell repertoires in COVID-19. TCRdb keeps only in-frame clones here, not all; method: immunoSEQ multiplex PCR. The profile shows about 140,000 clones, roughly 85% of them singletons. The sequencing input was peripheral blood. These TCRs come from a man in his forties or fifties with acute or convalescent COVID-19. CDR3s include the opening cysteine and the closing phenylalanine or tryptophan. The D gene is left open where the match is weak. Part of the rows lack a size; the others show once, few, many or a class for expanded clones.

clone_size j_call d_call v_call cdr3_aa cdr3_nt
- TRBJ1-2 - TRBV14 CASSRGDGYTF TGTGCCAGCAGCCGGGGGGATGGCTACACCTTC
once TRBJ2-2 - TRBV10-1 CASSATGMSTGELFF TGCGCCAGCAGTGCGACAGGAATGAGCACCGGGGAGCTGTTTTTT
- TRBJ2-3 TRBD2 TRBV3-1/TRBV3-2 CASSLRLAGLTDTQYF TGTGCCAGCAGCCTAAGACTAGCGGGGCTCACAGATACGCAGTATTTT
few TRBJ1-2 TRBD1 TRBV27 CASSLYPPGGAAGYTF TGTGCCAGCAGTTTATACCCTCCAGGGGGAGCTGCTGGCTACACCTTC
- TRBJ1-6 - TRBV3-1/TRBV3-2 CASSQDLRGNSPLHF TGTGCCAGCAGCCAGGACCTTAGGGGTAATTCACCCCTCCACTTT
- TRBJ1-2 - TRBV7-8 CASSLVPGSGGYTF TGTGCCAGCAGCTTAGTTCCGGGGAGCGGTGGCTACACCTTC
- TRBJ2-2 - TRBV14 CASSGRETGELFF TGTGCCAGCAGCGGTAGGGAGACCGGGGAGCTGTTTTTT
- TRBJ1-2 TRBD1 TRBV28 CASSFGTGANYGYTF TGTGCCAGCAGTTTCGGGACAGGAGCTAACTATGGCTACACCTTC
- TRBJ2-1 TRBD2 TRBV7-3 CASSLVGLAGGAKQFF TGTGCCAGCAGCTTAGTCGGACTAGCGGGAGGGGCCAAGCAGTTCTTC
- TRBJ2-5 - TRBV5-4 CASSESRDQETQYF TGTGCCAGCAGCGAAAGCCGGGACCAAGAGACCCAGTACTTC
- TRBJ2-3 TRBD1 TRBV28 CASSLMTGGLRDTQYF TGTGCCAGCAGTCTTATGACAGGGGGGCTGCGGGATACGCAGTATTTT
once TRBJ2-5 - TRBV11-2 CASSSSLRETQYF TGTGCCAGCAGCTCTTCCCTTCGAGAGACCCAGTACTTC
- TRBJ1-1 TRBD1 TRBV7-9 CASSLWDRGTEAFF TGTGCCAGCAGCTTATGGGACAGGGGCACTGAAGCTTTCTTT
- TRBJ2-7 TRBD2 TRBV15 CATSRGTSGSRGYEQYF TGTGCCACCAGCAGAGGGACTAGCGGGAGTAGGGGCTACGAGCAGTACTTC
- TRBJ2-7 - TRBV19 CASSGYRKGAYEQYF TGTGCCAGTAGTGGATACAGGAAGGGGGCCTACGAGCAGTACTTC
- TRBJ2-3 - TRBV7-9 CASRDTGMGTDTQYF TGTGCCAGCCGTGACACGGGGATGGGCACAGATACGCAGTATTTT
- TRBJ1-1 - TRBV20-1 CSALDYPEAFF TGCAGTGCTTTGGACTATCCTGAAGCTTTCTTT
- TRBJ2-1 TRBD2 TRBV4-1 CASSQTPRGLAGNNEQFF TGCGCCAGCAGCCAAACTCCTCGAGGACTAGCGGGGAACAATGAGCAGTTCTTC
- TRBJ2-7 - TRBV4-1 CASSQDAARTPSYEQYF TGCGCCAGCAGCCAAGACGCGGCCAGGACACCCTCCTACGAGCAGTACTTC
- TRBJ1-5 - TRBV15 CATSRGGSINQPQHF TGTGCCACCAGCAGAGGGGGCAGTATCAATCAGCCCCAGCATTTT
once TRBJ2-2 - TRBV9 CASSPYPQGANTGELFF TGTGCCAGCAGCCCCTACCCCCAGGGTGCGAACACCGGGGAGCTGTTTTTT
- TRBJ2-7 - TRBV27 CASSRITTPFPGIREQYF TGTGCCAGCAGCCGTATTACCACCCCTTTCCCGGGAATTCGTGAGCAGTACTTC
- TRBJ2-3 TRBD2 TRBV10-2 CATKLAGSTDTQYF TGCGCCACCAAACTAGCGGGCAGCACAGATACGCAGTATTTT
- TRBJ1-4 - TRBV4-1 CASSQEPQQGRSLFF TGCGCCAGCAGCCAAGAACCCCAACAGGGACGGTCACTGTTTTTT
once TRBJ2-5 TRBD1 TRBV15 CATRDSPGTGGWQETQYF TGTGCCACCCGGGACAGTCCCGGGACAGGGGGTTGGCAAGAGACCCAGTACTTC
- TRBJ2-1 - TRBV27 CASRASQNNEQFF TGTGCCAGCAGGGCTTCTCAAAACAATGAGCAGTTCTTC
- TRBJ2-7 - TRBV7-9 CASSLGAIYEQYF TGTGCCAGCAGCTTAGGGGCCATCTACGAGCAGTACTTC
- TRBJ2-1 TRBD2 TRBV7-3 CASSSTSGSYNEQFF TGTGCCAGCAGCTCGACTAGCGGGAGTTACAATGAGCAGTTCTTC
- TRBJ1-4 TRBD1 TRBV7-9 CASSLATGQNEKLFF TGTGCCAGCAGCTTAGCCACGGGACAGAATGAAAAACTGTTTTTT
- TRBJ1-3 - TRBV7-2 CASSLVLTSGNTIYF TGTGCCAGCAGCTTAGTCCTAACCTCTGGAAACACCATATATTTT
- TRBJ1-3 TRBD1 TRBV6-5 CASNHGDSPGNTIYF TGTGCCAGTAACCACGGGGACAGTCCTGGAAACACCATATATTTT
- TRBJ1-5 TRBD1 TRBV30 CAWTRTGGDQPQHF TGTGCCTGGACCCGCACAGGGGGAGATCAGCCCCAGCATTTT
few TRBJ2-7 - TRBV30 CAWSESYPSYEQYF TGTGCCTGGAGTGAAAGCTACCCGTCCTACGAGCAGTACTTC
- TRBJ2-2 - TRBV3-1/TRBV3-2 CASSPRAGELFF TGTGCCAGCAGCCCGAGGGCCGGGGAGCTGTTTTTT
once TRBJ1-2 - TRBV25-1 CASSDLSLNYGYTF TGTGCCAGCAGTGACCTCAGTCTTAACTATGGCTACACCTTC
- TRBJ2-3 TRBD1 TRBV7-3 CASSSDRGPTDTQYF TGTGCCAGCAGTTCCGACAGGGGGCCGACAGATACGCAGTATTTT
- TRBJ2-2 - TRBV7-8 CASVERHRAGELFF TGTGCCAGCGTCGAGCGGCACCGGGCCGGGGAGCTGTTTTTT
- TRBJ1-1 TRBD1 TRBV7-9 CASSRGQGNTEAFF TGTGCCAGCAGCCGTGGACAGGGGAACACTGAAGCTTTCTTT
- TRBJ1-2 - TRBV30 CAWSLAGANYGYTF TGTGCCTGGAGTTTAGCGGGAGCGAACTATGGCTACACCTTC
- TRBJ2-5 TRBD2 TRBV19 CASSIAPSGSETQYF TGTGCCAGTAGTATAGCACCTAGCGGGAGCGAGACCCAGTACTTC
- TRBJ2-3 TRBD2 TRBV2 CASSEGGGRSTDTQYF TGTGCCAGCAGTGAAGGGGGGGGGAGGAGCACAGATACGCAGTATTTT
- TRBJ2-7 - TRBV18 CASSQNYEQYF TGTGCCAGCTCCCAGAACTACGAGCAGTACTTC
- TRBJ2-3 TRBD1 TRBV5-1 CASFRDRETDTQYF TGCGCCAGCTTCCGGGACAGGGAAACAGATACGCAGTATTTT
- TRBJ2-5 TRBD1 TRBV7-9 CASRTGTGKETQYF TGTGCCAGCAGGACCGGGACAGGGAAGGAGACCCAGTACTTC
- TRBJ1-6 TRBD1 TRBV4-1 CASSQDLGQGGSPLHF TGCGCCAGCAGCCAAGACCTGGGACAGGGAGGTTCACCCCTCCACTTT
- TRBJ2-2 - TRBV7-2 CASSLGRTITGELFF TGTGCCAGCAGCTTAGGGAGAACAATCACCGGGGAGCTGTTTTTT
- TRBJ2-5 - TRBV11-2 CASSLGYGGQETQYF TGTGCCAGCAGCTTAGGTTACGGGGGACAAGAGACCCAGTACTTC
- TRBJ1-4 - TRBV7-8 CASSLNRVEKLFF TGTGCCAGCAGCTTAAACAGGGTTGAAAAACTGTTTTTT
- TRBJ2-2 TRBD2 TRBV14 CASSQEITSVNTGELFF TGTGCCAGCAGCCAAGAAATAACTAGCGTGAACACCGGGGAGCTGTTTTTT
- TRBJ2-7 TRBD1 TRBV7-3 CASSLGYRGFYEQYF TGTGCCAGCAGCTTAGGGTACAGGGGTTTTTACGAGCAGTACTTC
- TRBJ1-6 - TRBV15 CATSGSRGGANNSPLHF TGTGCCACCAGCGGGAGCCGTGGGGGGGCTAATAATTCACCCCTCCACTTT
few TRBJ1-2 - TRBV2 CASSEELYGQTNYGYTF TGTGCCAGCAGTGAAGAGTTGTATGGACAAACTAACTATGGCTACACCTTC
- TRBJ2-1 - TRBV4-1 CASSHRNEQFF TGCGCCAGCAGCCATCGGAATGAGCAGTTCTTC
once TRBJ2-3 - TRBV18 CASSPWAPGIADTQYF TGTGCCAGCTCACCATGGGCTCCGGGGATCGCAGATACGCAGTATTTT
- TRBJ2-2 - TRBV6-5 CASSRRQYTGELFF TGTGCCAGCAGCCGTCGTCAGTACACCGGGGAGCTGTTTTTT
- TRBJ2-2 TRBD1 TRBV5-1 CASSFEDRANTGELFF TGCGCCAGCAGCTTCGAGGACAGGGCAAACACCGGGGAGCTGTTTTTT
- TRBJ2-4 - TRBV28 CASSPTAGTLAKNIQYF TGTGCCAGCAGCCCTACCGCCGGGACACTAGCCAAAAACATTCAGTACTTC
- TRBJ1-1 TRBD1 TRBV19 CASTSGTGATEAFF TGTGCCAGTACTTCCGGGACAGGGGCGACTGAAGCTTTCTTT